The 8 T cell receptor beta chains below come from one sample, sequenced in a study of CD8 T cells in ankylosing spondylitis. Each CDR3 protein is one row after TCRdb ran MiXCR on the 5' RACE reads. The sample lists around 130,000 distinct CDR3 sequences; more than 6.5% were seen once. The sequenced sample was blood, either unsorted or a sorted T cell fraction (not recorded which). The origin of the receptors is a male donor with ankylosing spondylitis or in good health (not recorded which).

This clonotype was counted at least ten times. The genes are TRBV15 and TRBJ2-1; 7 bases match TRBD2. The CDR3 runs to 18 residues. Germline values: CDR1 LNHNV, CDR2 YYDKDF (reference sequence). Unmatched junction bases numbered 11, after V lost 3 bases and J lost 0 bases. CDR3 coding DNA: TGTGCCACCAGCAGCGATAAGGGACTAACTCGCTCCTACAATGAGCAGTTCTTC. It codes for CATSSDKGLTRSYNEQFF.

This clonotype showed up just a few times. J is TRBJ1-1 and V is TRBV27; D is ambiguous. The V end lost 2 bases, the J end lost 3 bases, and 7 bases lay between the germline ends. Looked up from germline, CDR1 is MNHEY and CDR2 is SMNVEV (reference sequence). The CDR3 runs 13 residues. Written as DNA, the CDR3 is TGTGCCAGCAGTTTACGGCGGCACACTGAAGCTTTCTTT. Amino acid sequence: CASSLRRHTEAFF.

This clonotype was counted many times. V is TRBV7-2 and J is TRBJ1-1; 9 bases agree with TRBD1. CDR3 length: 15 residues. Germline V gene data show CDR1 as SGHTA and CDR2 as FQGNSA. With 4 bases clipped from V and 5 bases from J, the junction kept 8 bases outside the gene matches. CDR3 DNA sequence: TGTGCCAGCAGCTATACAGGGGGCGTAAATACTGAAGCTTTCTTT. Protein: CASSYTGGVNTEAFF.

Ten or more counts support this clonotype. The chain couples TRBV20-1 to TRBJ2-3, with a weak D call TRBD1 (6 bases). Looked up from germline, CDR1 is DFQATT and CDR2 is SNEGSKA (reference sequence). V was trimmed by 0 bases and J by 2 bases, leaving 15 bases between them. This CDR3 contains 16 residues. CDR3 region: CSAREPDRTTTDTQYF. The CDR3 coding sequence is TGCAGTGCTAGAGAGCCCGACAGGACCACCACAGATACGCAGTATTTT.

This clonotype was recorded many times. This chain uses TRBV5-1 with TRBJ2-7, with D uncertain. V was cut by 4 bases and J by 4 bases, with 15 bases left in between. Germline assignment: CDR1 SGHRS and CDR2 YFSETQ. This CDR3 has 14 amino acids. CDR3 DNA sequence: TGCGCCAGCAGCCCGGGTCCCGACACGTACGAGCAGTACTTC. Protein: CASSPGPDTYEQYF.

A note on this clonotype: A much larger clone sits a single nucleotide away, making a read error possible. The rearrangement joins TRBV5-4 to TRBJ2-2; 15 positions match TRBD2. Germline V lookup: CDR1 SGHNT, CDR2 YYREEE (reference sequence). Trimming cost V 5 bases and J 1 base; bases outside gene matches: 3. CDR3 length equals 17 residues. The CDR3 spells CASRPGLAGGNTGELFF. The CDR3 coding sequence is TGTGCCAGCAGGCCGGGACTAGCGGGAGGGAACACCGGGGAGCTGTTTTTT.

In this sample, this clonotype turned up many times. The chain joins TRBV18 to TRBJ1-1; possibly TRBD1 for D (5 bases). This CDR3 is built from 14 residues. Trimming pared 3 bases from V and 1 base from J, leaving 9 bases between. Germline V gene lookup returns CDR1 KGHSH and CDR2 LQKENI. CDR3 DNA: TGTGCCAGCTCACCGGGACCGCGGAACACTGAAGCTTTCTTT. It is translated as CASSPGPRNTEAFF.

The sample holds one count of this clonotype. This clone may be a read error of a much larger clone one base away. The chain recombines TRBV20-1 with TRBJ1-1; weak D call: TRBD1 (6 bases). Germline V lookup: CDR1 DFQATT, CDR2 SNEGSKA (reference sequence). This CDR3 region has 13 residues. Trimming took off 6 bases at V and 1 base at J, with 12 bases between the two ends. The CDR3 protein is CSARDIKNTEAFF. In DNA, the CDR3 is TGCAGTGCAAGGGACATCAAGAACACTGAAGCTTTCTTT.